The rows below give T cell receptor beta chains drawn from one sample of a study of OX40 agonist ivuxolimab in advanced cancers. Profiling relied on immunoSEQ multiplex PCR, and the TCRdb table lists in-frame clones only, not all of them. This table has around 80,000 clones, around 87% appearing once. Here the sequenced sample was CD4+ or CD8+ T cells sorted from blood, taken in a trial of the OX40 agonist ivuxolimab. The receptors were gathered from an adult with an advanced solid tumor such as melanoma, head and neck, liver or kidney cancer. The CDR3 runs from the conserved cysteine through the conserved F or W. The D gene is left open where the match is weak. Size is stated for part of the rows, as once, few or many counts, or as a class when the clone is expanded.

V,size,J,D,DNA,CDR3
TRBV5-1,-,TRBJ2-4,-,TGCGCCAGCAGCTTGACTACGGACGCTACTCTAGCCAAAAACATTCAGTACTTC,CASSLTTDATLAKNIQYF
TRBV29-1,-,TRBJ2-5,-,TGCAGCGTTGATAGGACAGTCGGGGGGACCCAGTACTTC,CSVDRTVGGTQYF
TRBV9,-,TRBJ2-1,TRBD1,TGTGCCAGCAGCTCTGGACAGGTTTCCTACAATGAGCAGTTCTTC,CASSSGQVSYNEQFF
TRBV7-9,few,TRBJ1-2,-,TGTGCCAGCAGCTTAGGACAGGAGATATATTATGGCTACACCTTC,CASSLGQEIYYGYTF
TRBV28,-,TRBJ1-5,-,TGTGCCAGCAAATCCGATCAGCCCCAGCATTTT,CASKSDQPQHF
TRBV7-9,few,TRBJ1-5,-,TGTGCCAGCAGCTTAGAGGGGTATAGCAATCAGCCCCAGCATTTT,CASSLEGYSNQPQHF
TRBV27,-,TRBJ2-5,-,TGTGCCAGCAGGGGGGTCCAAGAGACCCAGTACTTC,CASRGVQETQYF
TRBV5-6,-,TRBJ1-3,-,TGTGCCAGCAGCCCTAGTTGGGCGGCAGGAAACACCATATATTTT,CASSPSWAAGNTIYF
TRBV28,-,TRBJ1-4,-,TGTGCCAGCAGTTTCGGGGCAACTAATGAAAAACTGTTTTTT,CASSFGATNEKLFF
TRBV4-3,-,TRBJ2-3,-,TGCGCCAGCAGCCAAGAGAGGGGTGGGTCGGGAGATACGCAGTATTTT,CASSQERGGSGDTQYF
TRBV5-1,-,TRBJ2-1,-,TGCGCCAGCAGCTTGGAACTGAGGGCAGTCTATGAGCAGTTCTTC,CASSLELRAVYEQFF
TRBV20-1,-,TRBJ2-2,-,TGCAGTGCTAGAGAAACCGGGGAGCTGTTTTTT,CSARETGELFF
TRBV7-9,few,TRBJ1-2,-,TGTGCCAGCAGCTTAGTTTGGAGGGGTGATGGCTACACCTTC,CASSLVWRGDGYTF
TRBV6-1,-,TRBJ1-2,TRBD1,TGTGCCAGCACAGACAGGGAAGTGAGGGGCTACACCTTC,CASTDREVRGYTF
TRBV6-1,few,TRBJ2-5,TRBD1,TGTGCCAGCAGTGAACTCTACAGGGGAAATCGGGAGACCCAGTACTTC,CASSELYRGNRETQYF